A single sample is the source of the 10 T cell receptor beta chains below, sequenced in a study of shared clonotypes between healthy human individuals. Profiling relied on immunoSEQ multiplex PCR, and the TCRdb table lists in-frame clones only, not all of them. The table has about 2.1 million clones, roughly 93% seen once. The naive CD8 subset, CD45RO-negative cells positively selected for CCR7, excluded terminally differentiated effector memory CD45RA+ cells. Material: naive CD8+ T cells from PBMCs. The receptors stem from a man younger than 35 in good health. Some clones in this sample may be carry-over from other donors' samples.

A word on this clone: The junction shows a germline mismatch at one end, possibly a read error. The V call is TRBV27, the J call TRBJ1-5; 9 nucleotides align to TRBD1. There are 13 residues in the CDR3. Per germline, CDR1 MNHEY and CDR2 SMNVEV (reference sequence). CDR3 DNA sequence: TGTGCCAGCACCACAGGGGGCAACCAGCCCCAGCATTTT. Residues: CASTTGGNQPQHF.

With respect to this clone: The same CDR3 also results from other DNA sequences found in this sample. The chain carries TRBV27 and TRBJ2-7; tentative D call: TRBD2 (7 bases). The CDR3 has 14 residues. V lost 0 bases to trimming and J lost 3 bases, with 9 bases between them. CDR1 MNHEY and CDR2 SMNVEV come from the germline V gene (reference sequence). The CDR3 DNA reads as TGTGCCAGCAGTTTATCCGGGGGGCGCTACGAGCAGTACTTC. Encoded protein: CASSLSGGRYEQYF.

The CDR3 DNA follows: TGTGCCAGCAACCAGGGGTTTAACACTGAAGCTTTCTTT. Translating it yields CASNQGFNTEAFF. The chain joins TRBV27 to TRBJ1-1; D may be TRBD1 (6 bases). Trimming stripped 7 bases from V and 2 bases from J, with 11 bases between. Germline V CDR1 and CDR2: MNHEY, SMNVEV (reference sequence). The CDR3 covers 13 residues.

The J gene is TRBJ2-3, the V gene TRBV9; no clear D gene. Germline V gene sequence: CDR1 SGDLS, CDR2 YYNGEE. The CDR3 has 14 residues. Trimming cost V 3 bases and J 7 bases, with 15 bases left between them. The CDR3 region is CASSGPDEVNTQYF. CDR3 in DNA: TGTGCCAGCAGCGGGCCCGACGAGGTAAATACGCAGTATTTT.

The gene calls are TRBV29-1 and TRBJ2-1, with 9 bases fitting TRBD1. Trimming cost V 6 bases and J 1 base; bases outside gene matches: 4. CDR3 size: 14 residues. Germline loops: CDR1 SQVTM, CDR2 ANQGSEA. In DNA, the CDR3 is TGCAGCGTGACAGGGGGACCATCCTACAATGAGCAGTTCTTC. This codes for CSVTGGPSYNEQFF.

The chain joins TRBV7-8 to TRBJ2-1; no clear D. The ends were cut back, 5 bases at V and 4 bases at J, with 3 bases in the middle. The CDR3 contains 11 residues. The germline gives CDR1 SGHVS, CDR2 FQNEAQ. Here the CDR3 reads CASSPYNEQFF. CDR3 coding DNA: TGTGCCAGCAGCCCATACAATGAGCAGTTCTTC.

The chain combines TRBV15 with TRBJ2-1; the match to TRBD2 covers 8 bases. V gave up 0 bases and J gave up 7 bases; unmatched junction bases: 14. Germline loops: CDR1 LNHNV, CDR2 YYDKDF (reference sequence). CDR3 length equals 18 residues. CDR3 DNA: TGTGCCACCAGCAGAGATCGGTCCCGGTGGGGACTAGAAAATGAGCAGTTCTTC. Amino acid sequence: CATSRDRSRWGLENEQFF.

In regard to this clone: Other DNA variants within this sample encode the same CDR3. The chain recombines TRBV9 with TRBJ2-7; unclear D gene. CDR3 length: 15 amino acids. CDR1 and CDR2 (germline): SGDLS, YYNGEE. The germline V and J ends were trimmed by 0 bases and 0 bases, with 10 bases remaining between them. CDR3 in DNA: TGTGCCAGCAGCGTAGGGGGTGCTGACTCCTACGAGCAGTACTTC. This sequence encodes CASSVGGADSYEQYF.

The chain combines TRBV19 with TRBJ1-1; D gene ambiguous. This CDR3 has 12 residues. Germline CDR1 is LNHDA and CDR2 is SQIVND (reference sequence). Trimming cost V 10 bases and J 1 base, with 10 bases left between them. In DNA, the CDR3 is TGTGCCACCAGGACGGCGAACACTGAAGCTTTCTTT. Protein product: CATRTANTEAFF.

On this clone: Within the sample, other DNA sequences also encode this same CDR3. V and J are TRBV29-1 and TRBJ2-7; 11 bases agree with TRBD2. Germline values: CDR1 SQVTM, CDR2 ANQGSEA. V lost 2 bases and J lost 4; bases outside the gene matches: 4. The CDR3 runs to 14 residues. CDR3 DNA: TGCAGCGTTGAAACTAGCGGGAGAAGTTACGAGCAGTACTTC. Protein sequence: CSVETSGRSYEQYF.